A selection of T cell receptor beta chains follows, all from one sample in a study of T-cell memory formation after mild COVID-19. TCRdb reprocessed the 5' RACE reads via MiXCR and lists one record per CDR3 protein. Of almost 350,000 distinct CDR3 sequences listed, 20% were seen once; the top ten hold under 25%. The sequenced material came from PBMCs or a T cell subset sorted from them (not recorded which). These receptors came from a man aged 18-30 years who had mild COVID-19 (a few samples of this study predate the infection). Cell type and time point are not known. Each CDR3 is given with its conserved first and last residue. The D gene is left open where the match is weak. Size is omitted from some rows. Given values are once, few, many or a class for expanded clones.

cdr3_length | j_call | v_call | d_call | clone_size | cdr3_nt | cdr3_aa
14 | TRBJ2-3 | TRBV7-3 | NA | few | TGTGCCAGCAGCAAAGGGGGGGCCCCAGATACGCAGTATTTT | CASSKGGAPDTQYF
14 | TRBJ2-5 | TRBV28 | NA | few | TGTGCCAGCATTTCACGGAGGGTTTCGGAGACCCAGTACTTC | CASISRRVSETQYF
12 | TRBJ2-3 | TRBV28 | TRBD2 | NA | TGTGCCAGCATGGGAGGGACAGATACGCAGTATTTT | CASMGGTDTQYF
12 | TRBJ2-2 | TRBV27 | NA | NA | TGTGCCAGCAGTTCGTACTCCGGAATGCTGTTTTTT | CASSSYSGMLFF
17 | TRBJ2-1 | TRBV10-3 | TRBD2 | few | TGTGCCATCACCTCCGGGACTAGCGGGAGCTCCTACAATGAGCAGTTCTTC | CAITSGTSGSSYNEQFF
17 | TRBJ1-1 | TRBV3-1 | NA | NA | TGTGCCAGCATCCCGAAGATCGGTCCGGGGGGATCGGTTGAAGCTTTCTTT | CASIPKIGPGGSVEAFF
11 | TRBJ2-7 | TRBV5-1 | NA | NA | TGCGCCAGCCAGTCGGGGAGAGAGCAGTACTTC | CASQSGREQYF
13 | TRBJ1-2 | TRBV5-1 | TRBD1 | NA | TGCGCCAGCAGCTACCAGGGGGTCTATGGCTACACCTTC | CASSYQGVYGYTF
14 | TRBJ1-1 | TRBV2 | NA | NA | TGTGCCTGCCAATCAATCGGGGCCGACACTGAAGCTTTCTTT | CACQSIGADTEAFF
15 | TRBJ2-3 | TRBV6-2/TRBV6-3 | NA | NA | TGTGCCAGCAACGGTCGGGCCGTAAGCACAGATACGCAGTATTTT | CASNGRAVSTDTQYF